The source of this T cell receptor beta chain is a study of blood T cell repertoires in COVID-19. Turning to the study itself: Researchers got acute and convalescent COVID-19 samples from the United States, Italy and Spain. T cells, B-cell-depleted T cells, or PBMCs supplied cDNA or gDNA.

Authors' processing steps: Amplifying reference gene primers gave estimates of nucleated cell counts. The assay was immunoSEQ multiplex PCR, and TCRdb's table has in-frame clones only and misses some. V and J calls and clone size are copied from that table; D and trimming were computed from the DNA. The data hold just under 150,000 clones, with 70% to 90% observed a single time. In germline, CDR1 is SGHNT, CDR2 YYREEE (reference sequence). V was pared by 3 bases and J by 14 bases, with 18 bases of the junction left unmatched. The CDR3 has 16 amino acids. This clonotype originated in a human donor with acute or convalescent COVID-19. The donor label of this sample is uncertain. This chain links TRBV5-4 with TRBJ1-4, with 8 bases aligning to TRBD1. Input material: peripheral blood. CDR3 DNA sequence: TGTGCCAGCAGCTCCGACCCGGGACAGGTCACTGGGGGGCTGTTTTTT. Residues: CASSSDPGQVTGGLFF.